This T cell receptor beta chain appears in the sequencing data of a study of control samples from healthy donors and cancer patients. Germline values: CDR1 SGHRS, CDR2 YFSETQ. J gave up 7 bases and V 5 bases, and 12 bases lay outside the gene matches. This CDR3 spans 15 amino acids. This clone was counted only a few times. Produced via immunoSEQ multiplex PCR; TCRdb's table is partial and in-frame only. Of about 120,000 clones in the sample, more than 75% were seen once. The sequenced sample consisted of blood. The TCR comes from a man aged 30 to 45 in good health. The J gene is TRBJ2-3, the V gene TRBV5-1; 8 nucleotides align to TRBD2. DNA for the CDR3: TGCGCCAGCAGAGAAGCGGGAGTGATTACGAATACGCAGTATTTT. This translates into CASREAGVITNTQYF.